This TCR beta chain comes out of a study of blood T cell repertoires in COVID-19. Study-level information: Nucleic acid was either cDNA or gDNA, and it came from T cells, B-cell-depleted T cells, or PBMCs.

Clones were read by immunoSEQ multiplex PCR, and TCRdb kept only the in-frame ones, dropping some. The sample consists of over 150,000 clones, roughly 86% of them appearing once. The CDR3 is made up of 17 amino acids. In germline, CDR1 is SGHRS, CDR2 YFSETQ. Unmatched junction bases numbered 8, after V lost 0 bases and J lost 4 bases. This clonotype was sampled from a middle-aged man with active or convalescent COVID-19. The chain joins TRBV5-1 to TRBJ1-4, with 8 bases that match TRBD1. Sample: peripheral blood. This CDR3 reads CASSLGTGGQGNEKLFF. The CDR3 nucleotides are TGCGCCAGCAGCTTGGGTACAGGGGGTCAAGGTAATGAAAAACTGTTTTTT.